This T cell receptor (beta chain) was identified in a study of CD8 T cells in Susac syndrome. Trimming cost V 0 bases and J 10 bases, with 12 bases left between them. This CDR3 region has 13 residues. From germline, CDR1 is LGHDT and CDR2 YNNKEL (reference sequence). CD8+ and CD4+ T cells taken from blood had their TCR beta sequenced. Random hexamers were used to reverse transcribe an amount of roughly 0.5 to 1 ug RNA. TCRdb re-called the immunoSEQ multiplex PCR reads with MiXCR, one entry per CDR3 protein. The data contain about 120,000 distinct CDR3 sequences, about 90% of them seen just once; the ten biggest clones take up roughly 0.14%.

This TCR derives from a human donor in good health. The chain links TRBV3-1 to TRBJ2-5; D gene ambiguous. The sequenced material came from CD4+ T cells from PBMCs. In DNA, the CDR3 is TGTGCCAGCAGCCAAGATTACACTGGCGACCAGTACTTC. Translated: CASSQDYTGDQYF.